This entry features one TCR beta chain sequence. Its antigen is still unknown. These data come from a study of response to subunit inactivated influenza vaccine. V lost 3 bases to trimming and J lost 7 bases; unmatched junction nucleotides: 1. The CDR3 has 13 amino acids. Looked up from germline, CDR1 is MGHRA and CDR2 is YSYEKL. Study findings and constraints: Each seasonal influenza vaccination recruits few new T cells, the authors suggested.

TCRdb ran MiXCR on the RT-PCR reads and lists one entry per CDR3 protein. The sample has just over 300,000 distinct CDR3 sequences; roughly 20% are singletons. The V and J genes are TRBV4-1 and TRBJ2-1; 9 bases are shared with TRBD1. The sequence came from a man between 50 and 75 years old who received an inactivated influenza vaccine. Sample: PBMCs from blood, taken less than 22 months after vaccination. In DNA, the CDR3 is TGCGCCAGCAGCCAGACAGGGGGGAATGAGCAGTTCTTC. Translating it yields CASSQTGGNEQFF.